This TCR beta chain was obtained from a study of blood T cell repertoires in COVID-19. Study at large: There were acute and convalescent COVID-19 samples, and they came from the United States, Italy and Spain. The cDNA or gDNA used as material had been derived from T cells, B-cell-depleted T cells, or PBMCs.

Trimming took 6 bases from V and 5 from J; bases not matched to a gene: 4. The CDR3 is 12 amino acids. The V gene's germline CDR1 is SGHDT and CDR2 YYEEEE. Per the original methods: Reference gene primer amplification in the assay estimated nucleated cell counts. The repertoire was sequenced with immunoSEQ multiplex PCR; TCRdb's copy has only in-frame clones and lacks some. The V and J calls and the clone size are those of that table, but D and trimming were determined from the DNA. The sample has 60,000 to 80,000 clones, around 84% seen once. This sequence originates from a man aged 65-85 years with acute or convalescent COVID-19. The chain carries TRBV5-6 and TRBJ2-7; TRBD1 aligns across 8 bases. Sequencing input: peripheral blood. The DNA of the CDR3 is TGTGCCAGCACGGCAGGGGGCGACGAGCAGTACTTC. It is translated as CASTAGGDEQYF. Full variable domain (remainder filled in from reference TRBV5-6 and TRBJ2-7): DAGVTQSPTHLIKTRGQQVTLRCSPKSGHDTVSWYQQALGQGPQFIFQYYEEEERQRGNFPDRFSGHQFPNYSSELNVNALLLGDSALYLCASTAGGDEQYFGPGTRLTVT.